The text below deals with one TCR beta chain. Per the germline V gene, CDR1 is SEHNR and CDR2 is FQNEAQ (reference sequence). The CDR3 totals 16 residues. Trimming at V came to 2 bases and at J to 6 bases, leaving 7 bases not matched to a gene. Here immunoSEQ multiplex PCR was the method, and the copy in TCRdb shows in-frame clones only, minus some. This table has a few hundred thousand clones, around 87% appearing once. Participants spanned ages about 18 to 95 years and resided in about 25 US areas. Participants' own reports of clinical history determined their cohort assignment. The data originate from a study of blood T cell repertoires in COVID-19. Overall study context: Samples representing acute and convalescent COVID-19 were sourced from the United States, Italy and Spain. T cells, B-cell-depleted T cells, or PBMCs supplied cDNA or gDNA.

The specimen was PBMCs or T cells enriched from blood (not recorded which). The rearrangement links TRBV7-9 to TRBJ2-2; TRBD2 matches at 9 bases. This receptor was identified in a man aged 35 to 55 in a cohort exposed to, infected with or recovered from COVID-19 (not recorded which). CDR3 in amino acids: CASSLRWLAGPGELFF. Written as DNA, the CDR3 is TGTGCCAGCAGCTTACGGTGGCTAGCGGGACCCGGGGAGCTGTTTTTT. Full variable domain (outside the CDR3, taken from reference TRBV7-9 and TRBJ2-2): DTGVSQNPRHKITKRGQNVTFRCDPISEHNRLYWYRQTLGQGPEFLTYFQNEAQLEKSRLLSDRFSAERPKGSFSTLEIQRTEQGDSAMYLCASSLRWLAGPGELFFGEGSRLTVL.